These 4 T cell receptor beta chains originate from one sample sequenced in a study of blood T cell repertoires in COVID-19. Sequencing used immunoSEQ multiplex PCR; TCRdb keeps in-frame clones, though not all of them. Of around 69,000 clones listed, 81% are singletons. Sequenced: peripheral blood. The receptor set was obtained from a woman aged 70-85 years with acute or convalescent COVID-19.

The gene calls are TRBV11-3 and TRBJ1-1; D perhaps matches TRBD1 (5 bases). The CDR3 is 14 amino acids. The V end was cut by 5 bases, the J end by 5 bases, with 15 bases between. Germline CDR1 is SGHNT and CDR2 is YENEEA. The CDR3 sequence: CASSPTGGWTEAFF. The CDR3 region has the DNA TGTGCCAGCAGCCCCACTGGGGGGTGGACTGAAGCTTTCTTT.

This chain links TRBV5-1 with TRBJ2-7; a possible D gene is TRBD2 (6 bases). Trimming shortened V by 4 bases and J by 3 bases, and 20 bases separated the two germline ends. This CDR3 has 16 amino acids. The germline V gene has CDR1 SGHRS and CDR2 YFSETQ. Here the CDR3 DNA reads TGCGCCAGCAGCCCGGAGGGCAGGCCCACCTTCTACGAGCAGTACTTC. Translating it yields CASSPEGRPTFYEQYF. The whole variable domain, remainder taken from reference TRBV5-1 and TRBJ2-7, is KAGVTQTPRYLIKTRGQQVTLSCSPISGHRSVSWYQQTPGQGLQFLFEYFSETQRNKGNFPGRFSGRQFSNSRSEMNVSTLELGDSALYLCASSPEGRPTFYEQYFGPGTRLTVT.

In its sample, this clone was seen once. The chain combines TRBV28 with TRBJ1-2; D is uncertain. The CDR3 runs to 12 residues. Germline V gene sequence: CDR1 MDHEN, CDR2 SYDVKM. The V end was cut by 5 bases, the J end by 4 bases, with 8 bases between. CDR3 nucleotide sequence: TGTGCCAGCAGTCCGCCGGGCTATGGCTACACCTTC. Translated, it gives CASSPPGYGYTF.

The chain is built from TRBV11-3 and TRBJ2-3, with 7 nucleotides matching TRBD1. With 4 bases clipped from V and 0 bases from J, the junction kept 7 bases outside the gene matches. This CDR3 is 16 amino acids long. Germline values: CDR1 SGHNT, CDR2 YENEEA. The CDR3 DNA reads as TGTGCCAGCAGCTCCCGACAGGGACAGAGCACAGATACGCAGTATTTT. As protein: CASSSRQGQSTDTQYF.